Sequencing of this T cell receptor beta chain was carried out in a study of T cell clones after liver transplantation. Study-level points and caveats: The donor-reactive repertoire was only partly measurable in two subjects, lacking donor cells.

For this clone: Antigen: not known.

Generated by immunoSEQ multiplex PCR, the TCRdb table keeps only in-frame clones and is missing some. The sample lists about 75,000 clones, around 84% seen once, with 2.1% in the top ten. This CDR3 comprises 14 residues. CDR1 MNHEY and CDR2 SVGAGI come from the germline V gene. V lost 1 base and J lost 5; bases outside the gene matches: 1. The TCR comes from a human patient who received a liver transplant. Some of the T cells may derive from the graft donor. This specimen consisted of CD4+ T cells from blood, obtained roughly 50 months after liver transplant. The rearrangement links TRBV6-5 to TRBJ2-1; 8 positions match TRBD2. CDR3 protein: CASSYYSGDNEQFF. The CDR3 DNA reads as TGTGCCAGCAGTTACTATAGCGGGGACAATGAGCAGTTCTTC.